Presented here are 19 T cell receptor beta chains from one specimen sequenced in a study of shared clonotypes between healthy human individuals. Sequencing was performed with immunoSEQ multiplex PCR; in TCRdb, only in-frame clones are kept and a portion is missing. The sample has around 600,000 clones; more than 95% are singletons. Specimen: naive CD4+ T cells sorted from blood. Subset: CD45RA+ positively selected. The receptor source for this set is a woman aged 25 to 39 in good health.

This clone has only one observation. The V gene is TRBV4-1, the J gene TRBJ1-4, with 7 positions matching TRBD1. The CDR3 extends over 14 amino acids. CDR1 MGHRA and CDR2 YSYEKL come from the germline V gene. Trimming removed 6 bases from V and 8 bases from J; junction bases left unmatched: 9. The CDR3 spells CASRPTGPPEKLFF. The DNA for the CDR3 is TGCGCCAGCAGGCCGACAGGGCCTCCGGAAAAACTGTTTTTT.

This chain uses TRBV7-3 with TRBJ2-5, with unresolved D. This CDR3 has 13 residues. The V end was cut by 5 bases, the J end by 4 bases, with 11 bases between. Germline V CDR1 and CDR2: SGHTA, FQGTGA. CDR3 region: CASSPGGRETQYF. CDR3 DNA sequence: TGTGCCAGCAGCCCAGGCGGCAGAGAGACCCAGTACTTC. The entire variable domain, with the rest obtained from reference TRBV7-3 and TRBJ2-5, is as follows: GAGVSQTPSNKVTEKGKYVELRCDPISGHTALYWYRQSLGQGPEFLIYFQGTGAADDSGLPNDRFFAVRPEGSVSTLKIQRTERGDSAVYLCASSPGGRETQYFGPGTRLLVL.

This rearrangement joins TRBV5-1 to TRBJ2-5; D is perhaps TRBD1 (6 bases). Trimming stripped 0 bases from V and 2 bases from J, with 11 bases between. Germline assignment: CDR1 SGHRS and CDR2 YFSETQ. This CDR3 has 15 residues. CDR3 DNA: TGCGCCAGCAGCTTGGACAGGGTAACACAAGAGACCCAGTACTTC. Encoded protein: CASSLDRVTQETQYF.

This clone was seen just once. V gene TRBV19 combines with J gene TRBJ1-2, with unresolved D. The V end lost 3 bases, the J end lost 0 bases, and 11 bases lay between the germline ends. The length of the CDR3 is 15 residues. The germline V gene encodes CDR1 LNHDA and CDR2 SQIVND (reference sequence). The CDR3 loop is CASSIPGGSNYGYTF. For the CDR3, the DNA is TGTGCCAGTAGTATCCCGGGAGGTTCTAACTATGGCTACACCTTC.

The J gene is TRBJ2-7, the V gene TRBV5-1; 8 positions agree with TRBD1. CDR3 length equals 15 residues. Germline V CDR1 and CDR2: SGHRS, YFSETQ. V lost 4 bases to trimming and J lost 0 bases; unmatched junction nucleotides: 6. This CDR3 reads CASSDQGASSYEQYF. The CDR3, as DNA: TGCGCCAGCAGCGACCAGGGGGCCAGCTCCTACGAGCAGTACTTC.

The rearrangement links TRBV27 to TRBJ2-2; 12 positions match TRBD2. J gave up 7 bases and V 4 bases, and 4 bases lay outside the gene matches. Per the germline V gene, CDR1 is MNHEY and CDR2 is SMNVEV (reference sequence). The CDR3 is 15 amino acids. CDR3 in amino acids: CASSSWTSGNGELFF. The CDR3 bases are TGTGCCAGCAGTTCCTGGACTAGCGGGAACGGGGAGCTGTTTTTT.

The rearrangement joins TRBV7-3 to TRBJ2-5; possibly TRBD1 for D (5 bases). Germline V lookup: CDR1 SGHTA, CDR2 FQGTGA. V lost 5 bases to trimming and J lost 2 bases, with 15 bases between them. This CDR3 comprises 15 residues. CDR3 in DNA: TGTGCCAGCAGCCCCAATAGGGGCGGACAAGAGACCCAGTACTTC. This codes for CASSPNRGGQETQYF.

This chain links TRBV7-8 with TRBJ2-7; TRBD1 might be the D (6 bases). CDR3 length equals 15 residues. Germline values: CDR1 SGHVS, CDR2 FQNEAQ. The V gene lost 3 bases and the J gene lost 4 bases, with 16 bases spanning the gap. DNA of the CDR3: TGTGCCAGCAGCTTCAGGGGTCCGGAGTATTACGAGCAGTACTTC. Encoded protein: CASSFRGPEYYEQYF.

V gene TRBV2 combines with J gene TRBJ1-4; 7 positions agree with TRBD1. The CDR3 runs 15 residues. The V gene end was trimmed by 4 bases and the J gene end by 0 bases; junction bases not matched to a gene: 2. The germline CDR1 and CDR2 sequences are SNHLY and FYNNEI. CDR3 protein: CASSVGQSTNEKLFF. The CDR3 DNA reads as TGTGCCAGCAGTGTGGGACAGTCAACTAATGAAAAACTGTTTTTT.

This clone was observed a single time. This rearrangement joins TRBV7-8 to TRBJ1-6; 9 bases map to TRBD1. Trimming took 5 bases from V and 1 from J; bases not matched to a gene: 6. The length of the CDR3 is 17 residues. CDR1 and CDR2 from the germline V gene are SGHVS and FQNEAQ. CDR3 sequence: CASSRKTGGSYNSPLHF. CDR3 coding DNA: TGTGCCAGCAGCCGTAAGACAGGGGGGTCCTATAATTCACCCCTCCACTTT.

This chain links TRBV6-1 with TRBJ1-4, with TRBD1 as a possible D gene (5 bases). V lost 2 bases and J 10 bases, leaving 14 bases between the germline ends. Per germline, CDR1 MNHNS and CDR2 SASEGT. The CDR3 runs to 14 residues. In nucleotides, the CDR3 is TGTGCCAGCAGTGAATTTAGGGGCGGGGGAAAACTGTTTTTT. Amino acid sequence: CASSEFRGGGKLFF.

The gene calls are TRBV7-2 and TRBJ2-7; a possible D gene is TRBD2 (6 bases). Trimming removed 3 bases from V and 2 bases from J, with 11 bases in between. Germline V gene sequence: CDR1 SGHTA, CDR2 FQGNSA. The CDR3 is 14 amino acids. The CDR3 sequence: CASSLGSGTYEQYF. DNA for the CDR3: TGTGCCAGCAGCTTGGGTAGCGGAACCTACGAGCAGTACTTC.

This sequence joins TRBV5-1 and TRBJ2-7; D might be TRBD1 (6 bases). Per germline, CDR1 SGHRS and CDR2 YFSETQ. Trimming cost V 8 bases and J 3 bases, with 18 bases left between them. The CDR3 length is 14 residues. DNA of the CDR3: TGCGCCAGTCACAGGGATTCTACTGTCTACGAGCAGTACTTC. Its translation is CASHRDSTVYEQYF.

The chain's CDR3 is CASSYQSGSGETQYF. The CDR3, as DNA: TGTGCCAGCAGCTACCAAAGCGGGAGCGGGGAGACCCAGTACTTC. V usage is TRBV7-3 and J usage is TRBJ2-5; 8 bases map to TRBD2. V gave up 4 bases and J gave up 5 bases; unmatched junction bases: 9. This CDR3 region has 15 residues. Germline V lookup: CDR1 SGHTA, CDR2 FQGTGA.

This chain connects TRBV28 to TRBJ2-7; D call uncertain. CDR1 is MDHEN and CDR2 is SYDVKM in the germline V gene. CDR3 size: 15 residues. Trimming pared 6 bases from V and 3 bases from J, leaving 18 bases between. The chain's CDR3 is CASRPYGTVFYEQYF. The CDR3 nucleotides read TGTGCCAGCAGACCCTACGGCACAGTGTTCTACGAGCAGTACTTC. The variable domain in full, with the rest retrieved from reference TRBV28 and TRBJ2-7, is DVKVTQSSRYLVKRTGEKVFLECVQDMDHENMFWYRQDPGLGLRLIYFSYDVKMKEKGDIPEGYSVSREKKERFSLILESASTNQTSMYLCASRPYGTVFYEQYFGPGTRLTVT.

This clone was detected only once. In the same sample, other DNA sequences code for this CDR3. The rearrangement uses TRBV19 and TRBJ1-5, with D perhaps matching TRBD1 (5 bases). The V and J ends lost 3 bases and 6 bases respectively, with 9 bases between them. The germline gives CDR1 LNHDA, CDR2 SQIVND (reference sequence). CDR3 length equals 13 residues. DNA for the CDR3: TGTGCCAGTAGTATCAGGGTTGGTCAGCCCCAGCATTTT. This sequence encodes CASSIRVGQPQHF. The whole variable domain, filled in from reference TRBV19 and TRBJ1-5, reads DGGITQSPKYLFRKEGQNVTLSCEQNLNHDAMYWYRQDPGQGLRLIYYSQIVNDFQKGDIAEGYSVSREKKESFPLTVTSAQKNPTAFYLCASSIRVGQPQHFGDGTRLSIL.

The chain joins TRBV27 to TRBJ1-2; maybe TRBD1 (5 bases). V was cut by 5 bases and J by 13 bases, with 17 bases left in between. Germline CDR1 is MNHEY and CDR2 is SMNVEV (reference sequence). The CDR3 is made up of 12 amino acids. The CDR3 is CASSPKGRPGTF. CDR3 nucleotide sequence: TGTGCCAGCAGTCCAAAGGGACGGCCCGGCACCTTC.

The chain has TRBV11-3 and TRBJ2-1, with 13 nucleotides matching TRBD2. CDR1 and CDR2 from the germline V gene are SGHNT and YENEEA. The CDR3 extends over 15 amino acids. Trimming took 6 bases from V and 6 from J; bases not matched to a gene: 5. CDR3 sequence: CASRSGTSGINEQFF. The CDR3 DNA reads TGTGCCAGCAGATCAGGGACTAGCGGGATCAATGAGCAGTTCTTC.

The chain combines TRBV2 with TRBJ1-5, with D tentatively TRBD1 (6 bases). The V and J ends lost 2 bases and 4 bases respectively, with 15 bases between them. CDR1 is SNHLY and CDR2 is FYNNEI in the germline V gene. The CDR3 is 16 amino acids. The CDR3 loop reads CASSERREGGNQPQHF. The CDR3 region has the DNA TGTGCCAGCAGTGAAAGGCGGGAGGGGGGAAATCAGCCCCAGCATTTT.